The entry that follows covers one T cell receptor delta chain sequence. This likely traces to a read error, being one base from a far larger clone. This CDR3 is built from 16 residues. The germline CDR1 and CDR2 sequences are GEAIGNYY and EKD. V was shortened by 3 bases and J by 2 bases, with 15 bases between the two germline ends. This entry is derived from a study of gamma-delta chains in newborns, infants, children. At the level of the study: Microbial exposure reportedly drives polyclonal innate γδ T cell expansion after birth.

TCRdb repeated clone calling on the reads with CATT. This table has 4,000 or so delta-chain clones, approximately 2.8% appearing once. This receptor was identified in a child who was a newborn, infant or young child, either healthy, febrile or measles-vaccinated (not recorded which). What was sequenced was blood. The chain recombines TRDV2 with TRDJ2; no definite D call. The CDR3, as DNA: TGTGCCTGTGACGCCGGATTTGGGTCATTGACAGCACAACTCTTCTTT. This codes for CACDAGFGSLTAQLFF.